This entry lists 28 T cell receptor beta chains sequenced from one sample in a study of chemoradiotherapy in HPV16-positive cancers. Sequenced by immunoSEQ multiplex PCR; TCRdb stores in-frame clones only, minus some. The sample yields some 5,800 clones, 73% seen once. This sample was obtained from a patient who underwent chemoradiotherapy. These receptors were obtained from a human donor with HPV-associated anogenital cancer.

The CDR3 DNA reads TGTGCCAGCAGTAACCGGAGGGACCTCACAGATACGCAGTATTTT. It translates to CASSNRRDLTDTQYF. This chain uses TRBV6-6 with TRBJ2-3; a weak D match, TRBD2 (6 bases). CDR1 MNHNY and CDR2 SVGAGI come from the germline V gene (reference sequence). V was shortened by 5 bases and J by 2 bases, with 14 bases between the two germline ends. The CDR3 runs to 15 residues.

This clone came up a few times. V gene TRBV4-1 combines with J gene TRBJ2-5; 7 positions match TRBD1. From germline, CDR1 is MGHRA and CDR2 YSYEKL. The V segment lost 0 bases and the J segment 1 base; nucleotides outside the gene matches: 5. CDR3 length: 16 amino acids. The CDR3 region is CASSQDRGGSQETQYF. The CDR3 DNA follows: TGCGCCAGCAGCCAAGATCGAGGGGGCAGCCAAGAGACCCAGTACTTC.

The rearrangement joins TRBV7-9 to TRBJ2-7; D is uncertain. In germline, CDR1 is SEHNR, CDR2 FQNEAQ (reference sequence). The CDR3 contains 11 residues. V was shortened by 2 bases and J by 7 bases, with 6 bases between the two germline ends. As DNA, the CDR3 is TGTGCCAGCAGCTTATCACGGGAGCAGTACTTC. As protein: CASSLSREQYF.

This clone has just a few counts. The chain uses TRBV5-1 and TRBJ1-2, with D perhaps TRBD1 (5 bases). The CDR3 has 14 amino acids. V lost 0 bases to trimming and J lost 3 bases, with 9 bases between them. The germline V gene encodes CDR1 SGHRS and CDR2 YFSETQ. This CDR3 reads CASSLGQGYYGYTF. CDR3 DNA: TGCGCCAGCAGCTTGGGCCAGGGATACTATGGCTACACCTTC.

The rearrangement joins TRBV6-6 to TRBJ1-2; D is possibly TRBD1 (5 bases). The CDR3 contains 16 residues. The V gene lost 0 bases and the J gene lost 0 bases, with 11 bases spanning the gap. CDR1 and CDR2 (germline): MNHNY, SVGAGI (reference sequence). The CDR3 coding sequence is TGTGCCAGCAGTTACTCAGGTGGGGCCTCTAACTATGGCTACACCTTC. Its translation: CASSYSGGASNYGYTF.

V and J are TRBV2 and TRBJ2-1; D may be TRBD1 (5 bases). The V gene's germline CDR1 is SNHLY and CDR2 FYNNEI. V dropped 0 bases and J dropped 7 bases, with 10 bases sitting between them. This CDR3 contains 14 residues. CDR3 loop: CASSEARQGNEQFF. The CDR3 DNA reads TGTGCCAGCAGTGAAGCGCGCCAGGGAAATGAGCAGTTCTTC.

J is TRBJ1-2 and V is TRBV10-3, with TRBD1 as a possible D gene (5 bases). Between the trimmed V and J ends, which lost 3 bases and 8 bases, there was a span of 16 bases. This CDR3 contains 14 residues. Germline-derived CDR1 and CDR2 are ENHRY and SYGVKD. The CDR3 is CAISDREVLDGYTF. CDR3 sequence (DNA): TGTGCCATCAGTGACAGGGAGGTACTTGACGGCTACACCTTC.

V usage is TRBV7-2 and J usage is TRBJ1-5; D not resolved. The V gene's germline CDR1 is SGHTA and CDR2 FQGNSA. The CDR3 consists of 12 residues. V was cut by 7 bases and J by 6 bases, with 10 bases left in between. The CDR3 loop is CASTTGSQPQHF. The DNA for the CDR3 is TGTGCCAGCACGACGGGAAGTCAGCCCCAGCATTTT.

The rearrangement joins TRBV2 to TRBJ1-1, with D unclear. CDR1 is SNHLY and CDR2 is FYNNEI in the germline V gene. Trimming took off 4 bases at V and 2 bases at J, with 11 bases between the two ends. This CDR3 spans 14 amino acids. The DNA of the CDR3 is TGTGCCAGCAGTGTAGGGCCCCCTAACACTGAAGCTTTCTTT. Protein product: CASSVGPPNTEAFF.

CDR3 region: CASAGANYGYTF. The CDR3 DNA sequence: TGTGCCAGCGCCGGGGCTAACTATGGCTACACCTTC. V usage is TRBV25-1 and J usage is TRBJ1-2; D is ambiguous. CDR3 size: 12 residues. V dropped 8 bases and J dropped 0 bases, with 7 bases sitting between them. Germline-derived CDR1 and CDR2 are MGHDK and SYGVNS.

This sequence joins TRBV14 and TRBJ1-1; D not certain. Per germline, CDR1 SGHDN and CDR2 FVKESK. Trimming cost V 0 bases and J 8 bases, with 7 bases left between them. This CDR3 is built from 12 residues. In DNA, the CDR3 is TGTGCCAGCAGCCAAGATACAACGGAAGCTTTCTTT. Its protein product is CASSQDTTEAFF.

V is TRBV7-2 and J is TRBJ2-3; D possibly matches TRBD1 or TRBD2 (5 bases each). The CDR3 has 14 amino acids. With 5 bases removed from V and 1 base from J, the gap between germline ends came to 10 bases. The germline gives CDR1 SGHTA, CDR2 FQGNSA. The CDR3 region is CASSGTFRTDTQYF. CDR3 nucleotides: TGTGCCAGCAGCGGGACCTTTCGCACAGATACGCAGTATTTT. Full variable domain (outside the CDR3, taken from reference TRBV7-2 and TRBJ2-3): GAGVSQSPSNKVTEKGKDVELRCDPISGHTALYWYRQSLGQGLEFLIYFQGNSAPDKSGLPSDRFSAERTGGSVSTLTIQRTQQEDSAVYLCASSGTFRTDTQYFGPGTRLTVL.

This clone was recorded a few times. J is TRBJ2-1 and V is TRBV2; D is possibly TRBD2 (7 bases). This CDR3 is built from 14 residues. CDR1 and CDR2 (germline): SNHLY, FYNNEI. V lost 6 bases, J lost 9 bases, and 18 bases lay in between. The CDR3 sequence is CASSVGGRGIEQFF. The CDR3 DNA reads TGTGCCAGCAGCGTCGGGGGGCGGGGGATTGAGCAGTTCTTC.

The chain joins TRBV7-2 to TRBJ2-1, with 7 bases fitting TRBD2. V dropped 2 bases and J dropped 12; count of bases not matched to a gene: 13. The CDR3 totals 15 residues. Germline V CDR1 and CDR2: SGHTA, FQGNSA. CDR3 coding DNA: TGTGCCAGCAGCTTAAGCGCAGGGAGGGAAAAAGGGCAGTTCTTC. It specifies CASSLSAGREKGQFF.

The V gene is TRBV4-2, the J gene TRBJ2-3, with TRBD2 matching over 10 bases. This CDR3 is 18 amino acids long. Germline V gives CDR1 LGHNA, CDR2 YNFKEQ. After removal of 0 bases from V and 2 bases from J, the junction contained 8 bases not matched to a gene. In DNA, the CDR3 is TGTGCCAGCAGCCAAGAACGGTTACTAGCGGGGTACACAGATACGCAGTATTTT. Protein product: CASSQERLLAGYTDTQYF.

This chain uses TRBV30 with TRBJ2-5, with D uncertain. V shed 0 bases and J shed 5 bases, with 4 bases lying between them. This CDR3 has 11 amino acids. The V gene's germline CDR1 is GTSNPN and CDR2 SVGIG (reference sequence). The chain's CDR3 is CAWSVLETQYF. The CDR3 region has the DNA TGTGCCTGGAGTGTACTGGAGACCCAGTACTTC.

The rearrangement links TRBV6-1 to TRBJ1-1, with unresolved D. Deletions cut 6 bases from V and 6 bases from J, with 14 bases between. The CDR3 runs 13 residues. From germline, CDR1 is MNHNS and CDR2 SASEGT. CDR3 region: CASRREGLSEAFF. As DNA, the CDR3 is TGTGCCAGCAGGAGGGAGGGATTATCTGAAGCTTTCTTT.

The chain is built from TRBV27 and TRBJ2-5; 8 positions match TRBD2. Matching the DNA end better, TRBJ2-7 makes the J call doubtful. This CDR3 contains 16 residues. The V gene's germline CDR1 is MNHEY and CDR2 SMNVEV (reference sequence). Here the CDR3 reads CASSPPRRGDHYEQYF. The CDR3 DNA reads TGTGCCAGCAGTCCGCCCCGGCGGGGGGATCACTACGAGCAGTACTTC.

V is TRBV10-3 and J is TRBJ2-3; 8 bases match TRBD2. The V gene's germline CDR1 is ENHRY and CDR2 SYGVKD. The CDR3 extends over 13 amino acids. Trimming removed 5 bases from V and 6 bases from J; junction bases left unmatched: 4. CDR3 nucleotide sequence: TGTGCCATCAGTCGAGCGGGGGATGATACGCAGTATTTT. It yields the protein CAISRAGDDTQYF.

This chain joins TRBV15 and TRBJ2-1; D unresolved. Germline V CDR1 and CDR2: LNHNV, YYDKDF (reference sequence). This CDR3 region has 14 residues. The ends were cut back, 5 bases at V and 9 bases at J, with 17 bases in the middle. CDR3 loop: CATSEQKGYGEQFF. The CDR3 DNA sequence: TGTGCCACCAGCGAGCAAAAAGGTTACGGTGAGCAGTTCTTC.

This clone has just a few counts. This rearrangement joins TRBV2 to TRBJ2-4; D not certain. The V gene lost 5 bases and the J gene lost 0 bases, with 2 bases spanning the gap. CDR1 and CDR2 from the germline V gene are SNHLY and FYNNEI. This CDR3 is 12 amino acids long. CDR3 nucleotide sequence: TGTGCCAGCAGTTCAGCCAAAAACATTCAGTACTTC. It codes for CASSSAKNIQYF.

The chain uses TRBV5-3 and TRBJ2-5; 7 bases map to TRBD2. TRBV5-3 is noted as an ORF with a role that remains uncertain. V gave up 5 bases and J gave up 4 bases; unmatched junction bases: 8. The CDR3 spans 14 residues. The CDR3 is CARRRRDYGETQYF. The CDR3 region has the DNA TGTGCCAGAAGGCGGCGGGACTACGGAGAGACCCAGTACTTC.

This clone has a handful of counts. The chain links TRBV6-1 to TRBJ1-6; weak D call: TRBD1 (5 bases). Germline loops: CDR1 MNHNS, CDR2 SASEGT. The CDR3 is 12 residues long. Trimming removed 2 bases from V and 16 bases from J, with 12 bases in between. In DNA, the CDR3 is TGTGCCAGCAGTGAAAGGTGGGGCGTTCTCCACTTT. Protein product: CASSERWGVLHF.

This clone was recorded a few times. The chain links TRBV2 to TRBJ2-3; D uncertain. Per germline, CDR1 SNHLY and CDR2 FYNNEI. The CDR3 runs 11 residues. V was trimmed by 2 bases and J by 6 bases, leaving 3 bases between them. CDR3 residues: CASSEFDTQYF. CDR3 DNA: TGTGCCAGCAGTGAATTTGATACGCAGTATTTT.

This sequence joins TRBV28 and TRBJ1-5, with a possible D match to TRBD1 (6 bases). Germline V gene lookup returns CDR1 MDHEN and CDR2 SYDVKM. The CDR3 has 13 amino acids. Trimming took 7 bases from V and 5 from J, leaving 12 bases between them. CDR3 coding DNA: TGTGCCAGCACCTCCGGGGGCCATCAGCCCCAGCATTTT. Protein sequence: CASTSGGHQPQHF.

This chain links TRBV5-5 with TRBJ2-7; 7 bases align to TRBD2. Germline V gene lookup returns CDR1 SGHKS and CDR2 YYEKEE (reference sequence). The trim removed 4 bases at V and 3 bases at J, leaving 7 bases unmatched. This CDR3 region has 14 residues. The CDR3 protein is CASSPSSGFYEQYF. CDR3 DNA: TGTGCCAGCAGCCCGTCTAGCGGTTTCTACGAGCAGTACTTC. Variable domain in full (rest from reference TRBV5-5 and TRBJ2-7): DAGVTQSPTHLIKTRGQQVTLRCSPISGHKSVSWYQQVLGQGPQFIFQYYEKEERGRGNFPDRFSARQFPNYSSELNVNALLLGDSALYLCASSPSSGFYEQYFGPGTRLTVT.

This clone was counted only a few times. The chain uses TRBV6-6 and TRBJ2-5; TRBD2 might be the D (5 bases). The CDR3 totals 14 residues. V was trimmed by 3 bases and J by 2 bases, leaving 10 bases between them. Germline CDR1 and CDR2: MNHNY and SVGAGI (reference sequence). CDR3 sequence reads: CASSYLAVQETQYF. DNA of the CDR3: TGTGCCAGCAGTTATCTAGCAGTACAAGAGACCCAGTACTTC.

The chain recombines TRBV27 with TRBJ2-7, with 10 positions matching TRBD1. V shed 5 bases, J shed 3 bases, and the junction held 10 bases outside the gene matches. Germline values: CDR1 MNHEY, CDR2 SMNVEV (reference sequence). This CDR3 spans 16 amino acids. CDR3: CASSPGRQGAFYEQYF. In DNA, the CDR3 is TGTGCCAGCAGTCCCGGTCGACAGGGGGCTTTCTACGAGCAGTACTTC.